This is a list of T cell receptor beta chains from one sample in a study of molecular identifiers for immune sequencing clone quantification. Each CDR3 protein is one row after TCRdb ran MiXCR on the PCR reads. The table lists 350,000 or so distinct CDR3 sequences, about 21% of them singletons, with under 0.95% in the top ten. Sequencing was carried out using naive CD8+ T cells from blood, with Jurkat cell RNA spiked in. The origin of the receptors is a human donor in good health. Some libraries in this study had Jurkat cell RNA spiked in. CDR3s include the opening cysteine and the closing phenylalanine or tryptophan. D genes are given only for firm matches. Clone sizes are given selectively: once, few, many, or a class where the clone is expanded.

TRBJ2-7	TRBV20-1	many	TRBD2	TGCAGTGCTAGAGTACTAGCGGGAGAATACGAGCAGTACTTC	CSARVLAGEYEQYF
TRBJ2-7	TRBV5-1	many	NA	TGCGCCAGCAGCTTGGAAGCCTCAGGGGACGAGCAGTACTTC	CASSLEASGDEQYF
TRBJ2-2	TRBV7-9	many	NA	TGTGCCAGCAGGCCACGGGAGAGTGGCGGGGAGCTGTTTTTT	CASRPRESGGELFF
TRBJ2-1	TRBV20-1	many	TRBD2	TGCAGTGCTAGAGATCACCCAACTAGCGGGGAATACAATGAGCAGTTCTTC	CSARDHPTSGEYNEQFF
TRBJ2-2	TRBV30	many	TRBD2	TGTGCCTGGGGCCAAGGACTAGGAAACACCGGGGAGCTGTTTTTT	CAWGQGLGNTGELFF
TRBJ2-1	TRBV11-3	few	TRBD2	TGTGCCAGCAGCTTTGGGACTAGCGAACGAGAGGATAAGTTCTTC	CASSFGTSEREDKFF
TRBJ2-3	TRBV11-2	NA	TRBD2	TGTGCCAGCAGCTCCGCCCAAAGACTAGCCTTGTTTCAGTATTTT	CASSSAQRLALFQYF
TRBJ1-1	TRBV6-1	few	NA	TGTGCCAGCAGTGCTTTTGAGGGTAACACTGAAGCTTTCTTT	CASSAFEGNTEAFF
TRBJ2-2	TRBV14	many	NA	TGTGCCAGCAGCCAGTCCGGACTTAGGACCGGGGAGCTGTTTTTT	CASSQSGLRTGELFF
TRBJ2-2	TRBV13	NA	NA	TGTGCCACCGAAGGACGGGGTCCGAACACCGGGGAGCTGTTTTTT	CATEGRGPNTGELFF
TRBJ2-3	TRBV20-1	NA	TRBD2	TGCAGTGCTAGACAAGATCCCAGCGGGGAGTCCTTCACAGATACGCAGTATTTT	CSARQDPSGESFTDTQYF
TRBJ2-7	TRBV9	many	TRBD2	TGTGCCAGCAGCGTTAGCGGGGCATCCTACGAGCAGTACTTC	CASSVSGASYEQYF
TRBJ1-5	TRBV27	NA	NA	TGTGCCAGCGCTTGGACAGAGGATCAGCCCCAGCATTTT	CASAWTEDQPQHF
TRBJ2-2	TRBV23-1	few	NA	TGCGCCAGCAGGAGAAAACAGGGCGTCTTTTTGAAAGCGAACACCGGGGAGCTGTTTTTT	CASRRKQGVFLKANTGELFF
TRBJ2-7	TRBV6-6	many	TRBD1	TGTGCCAGCAGTGGGACAGGGTGGTACGAGCAGTACTTC	CASSGTGWYEQYF